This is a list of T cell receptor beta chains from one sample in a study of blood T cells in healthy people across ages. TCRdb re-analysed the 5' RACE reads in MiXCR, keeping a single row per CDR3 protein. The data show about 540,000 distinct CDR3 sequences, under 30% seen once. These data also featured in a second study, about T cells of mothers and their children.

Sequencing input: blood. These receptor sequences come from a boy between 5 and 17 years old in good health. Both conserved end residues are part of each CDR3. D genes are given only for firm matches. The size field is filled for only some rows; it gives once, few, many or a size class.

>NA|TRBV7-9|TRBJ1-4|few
CASSVTGMMGEKLFF
TGTGCCAGCAGCGTTACAGGGATGATGGGCGAAAAACTGTTTTTT
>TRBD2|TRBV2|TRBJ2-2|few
CARGSGTSGVTGELFF
TGTGCCAGGGGCTCCGGGACTAGCGGGGTCACCGGGGAGCTGTTTTTT
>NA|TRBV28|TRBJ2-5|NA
CASRRTSGVRETQYF
TGTGCCAGCAGGCGAACTTCAGGGGTCCGGGAGACCCAGTACTTC
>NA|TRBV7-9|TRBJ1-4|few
CASSLLRNRDEKLFF
TGTGCCAGCAGCTTATTAAGGAACAGAGATGAAAAACTGTTTTTT
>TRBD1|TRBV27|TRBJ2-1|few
CASSPRDRVAEQFF
TGTGCCAGCAGTCCCCGGGACAGGGTTGCTGAGCAGTTCTTC
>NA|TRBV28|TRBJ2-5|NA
CASTPGVMETQYF
TGTGCCAGCACCCCAGGGGTTATGGAGACCCAGTACTTC
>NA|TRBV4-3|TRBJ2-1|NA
CASSQDRGGVGLNEQFF
TGCGCCAGCAGCCAAGATAGGGGGGGAGTTGGTCTCAATGAGCAGTTCTTC
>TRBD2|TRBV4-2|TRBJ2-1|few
CASSPRVAGGAEQFF
TGTGCCAGCAGCCCCCGGGTAGCGGGAGGGGCTGAGCAGTTCTTC
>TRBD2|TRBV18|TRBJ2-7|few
CASSPPIAGVYEQYF
TGTGCCAGCTCACCACCGATCGCGGGAGTCTACGAGCAGTACTTC
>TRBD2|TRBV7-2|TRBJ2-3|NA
CASSLPLAGGGGGDTQYF
TGTGCCAGCAGCTTACCTCTAGCGGGAGGGGGCGGCGGGGATACGCAGTATTTT
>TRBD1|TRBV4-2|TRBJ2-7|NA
CASSQGHQGQGYEQYF
TGTGCCAGCAGCCAAGGCCACCAAGGACAGGGTTACGAGCAGTACTTC
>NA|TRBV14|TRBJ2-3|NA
CASSQGGVRSTDTQYF
TGTGCCAGCAGCCAGGGCGGGGTCCGTAGCACAGATACGCAGTATTTT
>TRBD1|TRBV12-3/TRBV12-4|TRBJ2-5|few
CASSWTGGSQETQYF
TGTGCCAGCAGTTGGACAGGGGGCAGCCAAGAGACCCAGTACTTC
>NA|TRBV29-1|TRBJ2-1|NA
CSAMGQGPNNEQFF
TGCAGCGCCATGGGACAAGGACCAAACAATGAGCAGTTCTTC
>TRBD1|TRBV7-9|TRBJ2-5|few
CASSSRGETDRGAQETQYF
TGTGCCAGCAGCTCCCGAGGCGAAACCGACAGGGGGGCCCAAGAGACCCAGTACTTC
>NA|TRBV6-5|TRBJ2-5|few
CASTGEEETQYF
TGTGCCAGCACTGGGGAGGAAGAGACCCAGTACTTC
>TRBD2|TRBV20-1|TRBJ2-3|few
CSAPPSGEGADTQYF
TGCAGTGCTCCACCAAGCGGGGAAGGCGCAGATACGCAGTATTTT
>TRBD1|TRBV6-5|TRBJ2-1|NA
CASSQRDRTYNEQFF
TGTGCCAGCAGTCAAAGGGACAGGACCTACAATGAGCAGTTCTTC
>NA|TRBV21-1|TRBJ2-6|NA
CASSKGGGGRSGANVLTF
TGTGCCAGCAGCAAAGGTGGGGGTGGACGCTCTGGGGCCAACGTCCTGACTTTC
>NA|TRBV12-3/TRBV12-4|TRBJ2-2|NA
CASSSEPGELFF
TGTGCCAGTTCGAGCGAGCCCGGGGAGCTGTTTTTT
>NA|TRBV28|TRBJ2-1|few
CASSPMGTYNEQFF
TGTGCCAGCAGTCCTATGGGCACTTACAATGAGCAGTTCTTC
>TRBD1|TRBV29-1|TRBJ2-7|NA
CSVGQGDAYEQYF
TGCAGCGTTGGACAGGGGGACGCCTACGAGCAGTACTTC
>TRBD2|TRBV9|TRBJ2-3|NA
CASSVLAGGPDTQYF
TGTGCCAGCAGCGTTCTTGCGGGGGGGCCGGATACGCAGTATTTT
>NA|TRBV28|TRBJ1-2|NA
CASSLGLPGPSNYGYTF
TGTGCCAGCAGTTTAGGGCTCCCGGGCCCTTCAAACTATGGCTACACCTTC
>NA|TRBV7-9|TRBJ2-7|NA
CASSLGAGREQYF
TGTGCCAGCAGCTTAGGGGCAGGGAGAGAGCAGTACTTC
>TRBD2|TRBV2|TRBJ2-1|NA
CASSEVGTRVEQFF
TGTGCCAGCAGTGAAGTAGGGACTAGGGTTGAGCAGTTCTTC
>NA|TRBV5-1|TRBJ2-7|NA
CASSLDTRGGEQYF
TGCGCCAGCAGCTTAGACACCCGGGGAGGCGAGCAGTACTTC
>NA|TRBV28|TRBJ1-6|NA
CASSFPGEDRSYNSPLHF
TGTGCCAGCAGTTTCCCCGGGGAGGATCGCTCCTATAATTCACCCCTCCACTTT
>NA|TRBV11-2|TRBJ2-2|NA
CASSSRVGDTGELFF
TGTGCCAGCAGCTCGAGGGTAGGGGACACCGGGGAGCTGTTTTTT
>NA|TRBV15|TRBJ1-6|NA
CATSRGNGEIVGSPLHF
TGTGCCACCAGCAGAGGCAACGGGGAGATCGTGGGTTCACCCCTCCACTTT
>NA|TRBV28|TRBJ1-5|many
CASSPDSHQPQHF
TGTGCCAGCAGTCCGGACAGCCATCAGCCCCAGCATTTT
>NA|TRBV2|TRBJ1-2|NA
CASSKSPSPYGYTF
TGTGCCAGCAGTAAATCCCCTTCGCCCTATGGCTACACCTTC
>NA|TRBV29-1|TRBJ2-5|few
CSVEDAPTTQYF
TGCAGCGTTGAAGATGCCCCTACTACCCAGTACTTC
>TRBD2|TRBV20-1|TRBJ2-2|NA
CSAGGSGSTGELFF
TGCAGTGCCGGGGGTAGCGGGAGCACCGGGGAGCTGTTTTTT
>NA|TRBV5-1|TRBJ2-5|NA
CASSLVLVQETQYF
TGCGCCAGCAGCTTGGTGCTAGTCCAAGAGACCCAGTACTTC
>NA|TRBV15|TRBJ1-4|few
CATSRDITSNEKLFF
TGTGCCACCAGCAGAGATATCACGTCTAATGAAAAACTGTTTTTT
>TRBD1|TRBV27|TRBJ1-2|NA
CASRGQGKWSSYGYTF
TGTGCCAGTCGCGGACAGGGAAAGTGGTCGAGCTATGGCTACACCTTC
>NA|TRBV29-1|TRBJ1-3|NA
CSVRTDPGNTIYF
TGCAGCGTGCGGACAGATCCTGGAAACACCATATATTTT
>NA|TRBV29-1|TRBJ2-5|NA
CSVEDLVLGETQYF
TGCAGCGTTGAAGACCTAGTGTTGGGGGAGACCCAGTACTTC
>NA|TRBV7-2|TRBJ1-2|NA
CASSFSPQTALSGYGYTF
TGTGCCAGCAGCTTTTCCCCTCAGACAGCTTTAAGTGGCTATGGCTACACCTTC
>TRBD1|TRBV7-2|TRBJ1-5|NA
CASSLGGTGGQPQHF
TGTGCCAGCAGCTTAGGGGGGACAGGGGGTCAGCCCCAGCATTTT
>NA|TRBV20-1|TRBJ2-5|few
CSARAPGPQETQYF
TGCAGTGCTAGAGCCCCGGGACCCCAAGAGACCCAGTACTTC
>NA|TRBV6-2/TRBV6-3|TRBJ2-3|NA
CASSYRDTRYF
TGTGCCAGCAGTTACCGGGACACTCGGTATTTT
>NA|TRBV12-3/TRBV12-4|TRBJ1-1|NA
CASSLGPVMNTEAFF
TGTGCCAGCAGTTTGGGGCCTGTGATGAACACTGAAGCTTTCTTT